The 6 T cell receptor beta chains reported below all come from one sample, sequenced in a study of cytomegalovirus exposure and HLA in healthy donors. Primers for the PCR totalled 60 Vbeta and 13 Jbeta. Only in-frame clones appear in the TCRdb table, and some are missing; sequencing was by immunoSEQ multiplex PCR. The sample yields under 65,000 clones, around four fifths seen once. Sequenced material: PBMCs. Receptors originate from a man over 45 in good health and CMV-seronegative.

The V and J genes are TRBV10-3 and TRBJ2-1, with 10 bases aligning to TRBD1. CDR1 and CDR2 from the germline V gene are ENHRY and SYGVKD. This CDR3 comprises 15 residues. V gave up 3 bases and J gave up 7 bases; unmatched junction bases: 6. The CDR3 bases are TGTGCCATCAGTGAATGGGACAGGGGCGGTAATGAGCAGTTCTTC. It yields the protein CAISEWDRGGNEQFF.

This clone was seen a single time. As DNA, the CDR3 is TGCGCCAGCAGCTTGCAGGGGCCGGGCTCTGGGGCCAACGTCCTGACTTTC. Encoded protein: CASSLQGPGSGANVLTF. The chain carries TRBV5-1 and TRBJ2-6, with D perhaps TRBD1 (6 bases). CDR1 and CDR2 from the germline V gene are SGHRS and YFSETQ. The CDR3 runs 17 residues. Between the trimmed V and J ends, which lost 1 base and 0 bases, there was a span of 11 bases.

A few counts support this clone. This chain uses TRBV9 with TRBJ1-2, with 9 nucleotides matching TRBD1. J was trimmed by 5 bases and V by 3 bases; bases with no gene match: 8. The CDR3 length is 15 residues. The germline V gene has CDR1 SGDLS and CDR2 YYNGEE. The CDR3 sequence is CASSGPGQGGYGYTF. The CDR3 coding sequence is TGTGCCAGCAGCGGACCGGGACAGGGTGGTTATGGCTACACCTTC.

The chain couples TRBV15 to TRBJ1-6; maybe TRBD1 (5 bases). V was shortened by 0 bases and J by 7 bases, with 10 bases between the two germline ends. The germline CDR1 and CDR2 sequences are LNHNV and YYDKDF (reference sequence). This CDR3 contains 15 residues. The CDR3 DNA reads TGTGCCACCAGCAGAGATAAGGGGCGAAATTCACCCCTCCACTTT. This translates into CATSRDKGRNSPLHF.

The rearrangement joins TRBV7-2 to TRBJ2-5; tentatively, D is TRBD2 (7 bases). Deletions cut 1 base from V and 4 bases from J, with 10 bases between. From germline, CDR1 is SGHTA and CDR2 FQGNSA. The CDR3 is made up of 14 amino acids. The CDR3 loop is CASSLVAGAETQYF. Written as DNA, the CDR3 is TGTGCCAGCAGCTTAGTTGCGGGGGCAGAGACCCAGTACTTC.

This chain joins TRBV7-9 and TRBJ1-1, with D possibly matching TRBD1 (6 bases). The length of the CDR3 is 14 residues. V lost 2 bases, J lost 1 base, and 8 bases lay in between. Germline CDR1 is SEHNR and CDR2 is FQNEAQ (reference sequence). This CDR3 reads CASSLKGENTEAFF. The CDR3 nucleotides read TGTGCCAGCAGCTTAAAGGGGGAGAACACTGAAGCTTTCTTT.